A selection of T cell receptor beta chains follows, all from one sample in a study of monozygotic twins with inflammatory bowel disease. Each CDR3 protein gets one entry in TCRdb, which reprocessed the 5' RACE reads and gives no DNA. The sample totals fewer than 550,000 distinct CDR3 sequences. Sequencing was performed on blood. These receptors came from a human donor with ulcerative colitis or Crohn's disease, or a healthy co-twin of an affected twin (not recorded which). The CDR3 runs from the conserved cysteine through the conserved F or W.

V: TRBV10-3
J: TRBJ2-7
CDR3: CAISDIGGAPGEQYF

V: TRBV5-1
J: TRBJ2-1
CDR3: CASSLGSSLVYNEQFF

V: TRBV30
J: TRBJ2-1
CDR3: CAWSVRRGPPYNEQFF

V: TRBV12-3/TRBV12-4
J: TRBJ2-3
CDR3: CASSLQGNRGTDTQYF

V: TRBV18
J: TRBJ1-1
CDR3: CASSPSFGDTEAFF

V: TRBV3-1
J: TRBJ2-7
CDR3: CASSPSTGHEQYF

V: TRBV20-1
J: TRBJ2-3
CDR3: CSARKGSTDTQYF

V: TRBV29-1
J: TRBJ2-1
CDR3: CSGSLGGYNEQFF

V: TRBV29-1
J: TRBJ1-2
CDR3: CSVGGGDGRGYTF

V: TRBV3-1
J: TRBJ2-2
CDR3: CASSQVRGWDPGELFF

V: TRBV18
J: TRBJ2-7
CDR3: CASSPPAASGEQYF